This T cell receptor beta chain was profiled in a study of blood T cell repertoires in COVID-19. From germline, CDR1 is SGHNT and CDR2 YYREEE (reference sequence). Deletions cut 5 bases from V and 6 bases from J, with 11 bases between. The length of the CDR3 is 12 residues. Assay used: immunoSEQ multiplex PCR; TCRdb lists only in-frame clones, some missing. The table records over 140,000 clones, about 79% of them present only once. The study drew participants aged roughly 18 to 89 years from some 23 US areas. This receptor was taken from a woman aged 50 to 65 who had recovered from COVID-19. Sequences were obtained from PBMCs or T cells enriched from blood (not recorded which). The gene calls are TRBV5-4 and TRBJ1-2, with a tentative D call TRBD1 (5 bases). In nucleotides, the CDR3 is TGTGCCAGCAGGGCAGGGTTTCATGGCTACACCTTC. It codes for CASRAGFHGYTF.